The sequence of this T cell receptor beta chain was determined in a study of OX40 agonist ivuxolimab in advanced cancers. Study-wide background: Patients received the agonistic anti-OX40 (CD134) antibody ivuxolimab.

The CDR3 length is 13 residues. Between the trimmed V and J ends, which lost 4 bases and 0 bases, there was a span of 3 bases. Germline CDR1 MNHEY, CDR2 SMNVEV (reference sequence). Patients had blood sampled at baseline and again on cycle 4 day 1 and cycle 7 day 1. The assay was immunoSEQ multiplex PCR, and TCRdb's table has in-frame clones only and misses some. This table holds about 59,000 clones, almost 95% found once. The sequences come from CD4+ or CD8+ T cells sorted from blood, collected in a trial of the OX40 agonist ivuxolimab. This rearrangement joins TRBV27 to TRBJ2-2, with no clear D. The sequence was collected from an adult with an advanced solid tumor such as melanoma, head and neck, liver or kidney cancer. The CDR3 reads CASSYTNTGELFF. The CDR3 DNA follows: TGTGCCAGCAGTTACACGAACACCGGGGAGCTGTTTTTT.